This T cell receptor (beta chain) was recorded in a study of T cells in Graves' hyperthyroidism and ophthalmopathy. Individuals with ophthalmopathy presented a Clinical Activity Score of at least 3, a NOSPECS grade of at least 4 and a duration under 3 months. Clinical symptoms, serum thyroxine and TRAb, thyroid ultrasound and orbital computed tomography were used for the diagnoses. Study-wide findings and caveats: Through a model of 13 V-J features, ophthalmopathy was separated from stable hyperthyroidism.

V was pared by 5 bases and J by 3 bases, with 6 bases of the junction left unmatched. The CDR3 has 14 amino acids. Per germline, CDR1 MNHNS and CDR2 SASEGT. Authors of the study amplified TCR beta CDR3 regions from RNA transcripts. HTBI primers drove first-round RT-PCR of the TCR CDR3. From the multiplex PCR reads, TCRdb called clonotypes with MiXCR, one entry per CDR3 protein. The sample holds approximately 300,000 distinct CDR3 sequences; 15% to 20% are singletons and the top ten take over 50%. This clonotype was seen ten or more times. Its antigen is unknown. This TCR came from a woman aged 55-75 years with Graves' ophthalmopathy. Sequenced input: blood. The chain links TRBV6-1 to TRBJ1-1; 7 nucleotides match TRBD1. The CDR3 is CASSIGQVDTEAFF. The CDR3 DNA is TGTGCCAGCAGTATCGGACAGGTGGACACTGAAGCTTTCTTT.